The sequence of this T cell receptor beta chain was determined in a study of blood T cell repertoires in COVID-19. Study-wide background: Sample material is recorded as cDNA or gDNA derived from T cells, B-cell-depleted T cells, or PBMCs.

Germline-derived CDR1 and CDR2 are MDHEN and SYDVKM. This CDR3 comprises 15 residues. The J segment lost 3 bases and the V segment lost 5 bases, leaving 5 bases of the junction unmatched. Authors' processing steps: The authors estimated nucleated cell counts from reference gene primer amplification. Using immunoSEQ multiplex PCR, the repertoire was profiled, and TCRdb retains in-frame clones only, with some absent. V and J calls plus clone size are reproduced from that table; the DNA served to infer D and trimming. The top ten clones hold around 4.3% of a sample with around 300,000 clones, 90% of them seen once. Everyone who took part was roughly 18 to 90 years old, and they came from 24 US areas. Cohort allocation depended upon clinical history that participants reported.

This TCR was sampled from a woman aged 18-35 years with acute COVID-19. Sequenced input: PBMCs or T cells enriched from blood (not recorded which). V is TRBV28 and J is TRBJ2-3; 10 nucleotides match TRBD1. CDR3 DNA: TGTGCCAGCAGTCTTCGACAGGGGGCAACAGATACGCAGTATTTT. As protein: CASSLRQGATDTQYF.